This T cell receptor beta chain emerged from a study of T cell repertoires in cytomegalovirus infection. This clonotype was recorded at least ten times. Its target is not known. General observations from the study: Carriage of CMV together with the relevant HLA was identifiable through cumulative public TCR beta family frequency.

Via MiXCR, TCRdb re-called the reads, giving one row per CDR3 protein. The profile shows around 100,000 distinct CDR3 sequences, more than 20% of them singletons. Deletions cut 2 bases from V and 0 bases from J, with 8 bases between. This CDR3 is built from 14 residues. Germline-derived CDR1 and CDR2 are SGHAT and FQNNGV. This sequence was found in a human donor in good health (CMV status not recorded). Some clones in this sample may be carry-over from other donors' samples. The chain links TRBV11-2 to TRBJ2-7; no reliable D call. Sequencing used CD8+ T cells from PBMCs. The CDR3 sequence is CASSLKLNSYEQYF. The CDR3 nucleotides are TGTGCCAGCAGCTTAAAACTGAACTCCTACGAGCAGTACTTC.